This TCR beta chain was obtained from a study of glioma-infiltrating T cells. Study-level results: Only very few CDR3 sequences appeared in both tissue and blood. Non-neoplastic patients had below-expected tissue-blood divergence, while all gliomas exceeded expectation.

Notes on this clonotype: The antigen remains unidentified. This may arise from a read error, as a much more abundant clone is one base away.

Amplification of TCR alpha and beta CDR3 regions from RNA used iRepertoire nested multiplex PCR. Input was 100-400 ng of tissue mRNA or PBMC total RNA. Each CDR3 protein is one row after TCRdb ran MiXCR on the multiplex PCR reads. The sample has over 140,000 distinct CDR3 sequences, 39% seen once. CDR1 and CDR2 (germline): MNHNY, SVGAGI (reference sequence). Unmatched junction bases numbered 9, after V lost 7 bases and J lost 7 bases. The CDR3 totals 13 residues. The chain couples TRBV6-6 to TRBJ2-7; 8 bases line up with TRBD2. This clonotype was sampled from a human donor with low-grade glioma or glioblastoma, undergoing nonglioma brain surgery, or in good health (not recorded which). Input material: glioma tissue, nonneoplastic brain tissue, or PBMCs (not recorded which). CDR3 loop: CASTAGVSYEQYF. In DNA form, the CDR3 reads TGTGCCAGCACAGCGGGAGTATCGTATGAGCAGTACTTC.